The 9 T cell receptor beta chains below come from one sample, sequenced in a study of blood T cells in healthy people across ages. For the second PCR, which ran for roughly 7 to 11 cycles, a sample-barcoded 5' primer and a J-beta primer mix were used. TCRdb reanalysed the 5' RACE reads using MiXCR and keeps one entry per CDR3 protein. The repertoire holds about 800,000 distinct CDR3 sequences, just under 25% seen once, with under 4% in the top ten. The data were also submitted as part of a second study, on T cells of mothers and their children.

Sequencing was carried out using blood. These TCRs come from a boy aged 5-17 years in good health.

This chain uses TRBV15 with TRBJ2-5, with TRBD1 matching 7 bases. Losses at the gene ends were 0 bases for V and 3 bases for J; bases not matched to a gene: 4. Germline assignment: CDR1 LNHNV and CDR2 YYDKDF (reference sequence). The CDR3 length is 15 residues. CDR3 bases: TGTGCCACCAGCAGAGATAACAGGGGAAAAGAGACCCAGTACTTC. The encoded protein is CATSRDNRGKETQYF.

The J gene is TRBJ2-1, the V gene TRBV5-6, with 9 bases fitting TRBD2. The CDR3 is 14 residues long. The junction had 5 bases not matched to a gene; V was cut back by 1 base and J by 9 bases. Germline CDR1 SGHDT, CDR2 YYEEEE. The CDR3 region is CASSLWRGGSEQFF. The CDR3, as DNA: TGTGCCAGCAGCTTGTGGCGGGGGGGATCTGAGCAGTTCTTC.

Notes on this clonotype: The junction and the germline gene differ at one end; a read error may be behind it. The chain combines TRBV7-2 with TRBJ2-5; TRBD2 aligns across 12 bases. The CDR3 has 16 amino acids. Germline V gene lookup returns CDR1 SGHTA and CDR2 FQGNSA. The CDR3 DNA reads TGTGCCAGCAGCTACCATTGGACTAGCGGGGACCGAGTTGAGTTCTTC. Translated, it gives CASSYHWTSGDRVEFF.

The chain recombines TRBV7-9 with TRBJ1-4; D gene uncertain. CDR3 length: 13 amino acids. The germline V and J ends were trimmed by 1 base and 15 bases, with 15 bases remaining between them. Per the germline V gene, CDR1 is SEHNR and CDR2 is FQNEAQ (reference sequence). CDR3 in amino acids: CASSLGAELNVFF. The CDR3 DNA sequence: TGTGCCAGCAGCTTAGGAGCTGAACTCAACGTGTTTTTT. Supplemented by reference TRBV7-9 and TRBJ1-4, the full variable domain reads DTGVSQNPRHKITKRGQNVTFRCDPISEHNRLYWYRQTLGQGPEFLTYFQNEAQLEKSRLLSDRFSAERPKGSFSTLEIQRTEQGDSAMYLCASSLGAELNVFFGSGTQLSVL.

This clonotype came up once. V gene TRBV4-2 combines with J gene TRBJ2-5, with 7 bases fitting TRBD2. The tail of the sequence fits TRBJ2-7 better, so the J call may be wrong. Germline V gene data show CDR1 as LGHNA and CDR2 as YNFKEQ. The CDR3 covers 15 residues. Here the CDR3 DNA reads TGTGCCAGCAGCCAAGGGCCGCGCGGGGGTAACGAGCAGTACTTC. Translated: CASSQGPRGGNEQYF.

This clonotype was seen only a few times. This chain joins TRBV20-1 and TRBJ1-2; no clear D gene. This CDR3 spans 13 amino acids. V was shortened by 0 bases and J by 2 bases, with 7 bases between the two germline ends. Looked up from germline, CDR1 is DFQATT and CDR2 is SNEGSKA (reference sequence). The CDR3 spells CSARDSVNYGYTF. The CDR3 bases are TGCAGTGCTAGAGATAGCGTAAACTATGGCTACACCTTC.

This rearrangement joins TRBV20-1 to TRBJ2-5; D is unresolved. There are 14 residues in the CDR3. Germline V gives CDR1 DFQATT, CDR2 SNEGSKA (reference sequence). Trimming left V 0 bases short and J 2 bases short, with 10 bases between. CDR3 coding DNA: TGCAGTGCTAGAGATGAGAGATTACAAGAGACCCAGTACTTC. Its protein is CSARDERLQETQYF.

The chain recombines TRBV28 with TRBJ2-2; no clear D gene. The V gene's germline CDR1 is MDHEN and CDR2 SYDVKM. Between the trimmed V and J ends, which lost 5 bases and 0 bases, there was a span of 13 bases. The CDR3 runs 16 residues. CDR3 residues: CASSPPRTSNTGELFF. The CDR3 coding sequence is TGTGCCAGCAGTCCTCCCAGAACTTCGAACACCGGGGAGCTGTTTTTT.

This clonotype was seen a handful of times. This chain links TRBV20-1 with TRBJ2-7; 8 bases line up with TRBD1. This CDR3 spans 14 amino acids. Per germline, CDR1 DFQATT and CDR2 SNEGSKA (reference sequence). J gave up 3 bases and V 7 bases, and 11 bases lay outside the gene matches. The CDR3 sequence is CSGTYRDRFYEQYF. CDR3 nucleotide sequence: TGCAGTGGCACATACCGGGACAGGTTCTACGAGCAGTACTTC.